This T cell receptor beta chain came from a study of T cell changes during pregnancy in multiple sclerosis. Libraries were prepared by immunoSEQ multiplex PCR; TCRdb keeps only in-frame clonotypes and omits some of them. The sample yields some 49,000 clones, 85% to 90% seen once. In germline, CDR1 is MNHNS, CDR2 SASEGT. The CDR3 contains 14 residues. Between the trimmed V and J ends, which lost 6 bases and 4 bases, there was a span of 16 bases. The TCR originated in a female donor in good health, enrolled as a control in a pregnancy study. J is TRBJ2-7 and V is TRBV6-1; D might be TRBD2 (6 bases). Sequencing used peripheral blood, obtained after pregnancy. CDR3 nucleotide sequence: TGTGCCAGCAGCCTAATATACGGGACTTACGAGCAGTACTTC. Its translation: CASSLIYGTYEQYF.